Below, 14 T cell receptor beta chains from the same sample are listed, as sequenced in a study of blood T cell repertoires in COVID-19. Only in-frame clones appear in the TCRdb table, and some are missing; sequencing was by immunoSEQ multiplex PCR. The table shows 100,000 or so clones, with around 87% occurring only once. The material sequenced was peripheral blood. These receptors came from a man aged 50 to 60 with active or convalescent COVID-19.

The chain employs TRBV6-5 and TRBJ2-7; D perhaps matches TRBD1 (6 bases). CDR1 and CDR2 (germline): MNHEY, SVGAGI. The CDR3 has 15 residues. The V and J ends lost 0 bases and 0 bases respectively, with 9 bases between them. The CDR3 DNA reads TGTGCCAGCAGTTACTCAGGGGGTCTCTCCTACGAGCAGTACTTC. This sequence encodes CASSYSGGLSYEQYF.

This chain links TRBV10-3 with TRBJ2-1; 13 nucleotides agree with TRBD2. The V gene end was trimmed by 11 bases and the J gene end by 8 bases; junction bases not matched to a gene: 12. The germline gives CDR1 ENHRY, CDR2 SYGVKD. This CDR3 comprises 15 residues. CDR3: CAATQTSGGAYEQFF. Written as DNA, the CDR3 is TGTGCCGCCACACAAACTAGCGGGGGGGCCTATGAGCAGTTCTTC.

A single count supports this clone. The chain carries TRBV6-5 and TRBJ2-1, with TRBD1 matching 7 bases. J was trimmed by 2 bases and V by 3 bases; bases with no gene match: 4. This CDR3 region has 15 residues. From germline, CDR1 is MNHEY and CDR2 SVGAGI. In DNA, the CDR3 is TGTGCCAGCAGTTATGACAGGGTCCCCTACAATGAGCAGTTCTTC. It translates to CASSYDRVPYNEQFF.

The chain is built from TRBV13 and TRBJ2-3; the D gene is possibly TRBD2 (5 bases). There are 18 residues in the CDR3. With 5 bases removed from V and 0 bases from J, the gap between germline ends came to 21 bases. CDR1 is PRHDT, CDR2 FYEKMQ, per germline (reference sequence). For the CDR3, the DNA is TGTGCCAGCAGCCCCCCGACGGGGTATATATCTAGCACAGATACGCAGTATTTT. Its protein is CASSPPTGYISSTDTQYF.

This CDR3 is CASSPSGGLGDTQYF. The CDR3 DNA reads as TGTGCCAGCAGTCCCTCCGGCGGGCTGGGAGATACGCAGTATTTT. This rearrangement joins TRBV28 to TRBJ2-3; D is possibly TRBD2 (5 bases). The germline V and J ends were trimmed by 5 bases and 5 bases, with 17 bases remaining between them. Per germline, CDR1 MDHEN and CDR2 SYDVKM. CDR3 length: 15 residues. The variable domain in full, with the rest retrieved from reference TRBV28 and TRBJ2-3, is DVKVTQSSRYLVKRTGEKVFLECVQDMDHENMFWYRQDPGLGLRLIYFSYDVKMKEKGDIPEGYSVSREKKERFSLILESASTNQTSMYLCASSPSGGLGDTQYFGPGTRLTVL.

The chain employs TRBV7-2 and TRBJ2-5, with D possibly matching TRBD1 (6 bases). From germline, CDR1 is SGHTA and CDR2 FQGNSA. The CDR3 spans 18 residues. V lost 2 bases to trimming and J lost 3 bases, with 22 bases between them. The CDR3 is CASSLRPRTDFLEETQYF. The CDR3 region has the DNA TGTGCCAGCAGCTTACGGCCGAGGACAGACTTTTTGGAAGAGACCCAGTACTTC.

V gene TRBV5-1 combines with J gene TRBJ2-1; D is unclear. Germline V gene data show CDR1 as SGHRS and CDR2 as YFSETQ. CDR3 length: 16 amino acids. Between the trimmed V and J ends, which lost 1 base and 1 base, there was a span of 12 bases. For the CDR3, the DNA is TGCGCCAGCAGCTTGAACCAGCGAGGTTCCTACAATGAGCAGTTCTTC. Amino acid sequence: CASSLNQRGSYNEQFF.

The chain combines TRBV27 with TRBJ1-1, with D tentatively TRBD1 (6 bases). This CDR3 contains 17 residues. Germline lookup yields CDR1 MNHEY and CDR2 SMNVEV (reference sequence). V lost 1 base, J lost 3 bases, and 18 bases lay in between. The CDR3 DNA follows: TGTGCCAGCAGTTTATTCCCCCCTCAGGGGTTAGACACTGAAGCTTTCTTT. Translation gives CASSLFPPQGLDTEAFF.

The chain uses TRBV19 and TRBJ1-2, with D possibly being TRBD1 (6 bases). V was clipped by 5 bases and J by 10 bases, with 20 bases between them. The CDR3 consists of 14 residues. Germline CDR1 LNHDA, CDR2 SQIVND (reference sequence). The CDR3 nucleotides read TGTGCCAGTAGTCCCCCCGGGACATTGGGTTCCTACACCTTC. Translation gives CASSPPGTLGSYTF.

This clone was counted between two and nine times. The CDR3 protein is CASSQQGPNQPQHF. Here the CDR3 DNA reads TGTGCCAGTAGTCAACAGGGGCCCAATCAGCCCCAGCATTTT. V gene TRBV19 combines with J gene TRBJ1-5; 7 bases align to TRBD1. Unmatched junction bases numbered 4, after V lost 5 bases and J lost 3 bases. The CDR3 covers 14 residues. CDR1 and CDR2 from the germline V gene are LNHDA and SQIVND (reference sequence).

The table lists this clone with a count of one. CDR3 loop: CATSGPGSGAADSPLHF. As DNA, the CDR3 is TGTGCCACCAGTGGGCCGGGCTCCGGAGCGGCGGATTCACCCCTCCACTTT. The chain has TRBV24-1 and TRBJ1-6; D is uncertain. V was cut by 5 bases and J by 8 bases, with 21 bases left in between. The germline V gene encodes CDR1 KGHDR and CDR2 SFDVKD. This CDR3 has 17 amino acids.

This chain's CDR3 is CASSGASGYNEQFF. As DNA, the CDR3 is TGTGCCAGCAGCGGAGCTAGCGGTTACAATGAGCAGTTCTTC. The chain recombines TRBV3-1 (or the pseudogene TRBV3-2) with TRBJ2-1, with 7 bases that match TRBD2. Germline lookup yields CDR1 LGHDT and CDR2 YNNKEL (reference sequence). CDR3 length: 14 amino acids. V lost 5 bases and J lost 4; bases outside the gene matches: 5.

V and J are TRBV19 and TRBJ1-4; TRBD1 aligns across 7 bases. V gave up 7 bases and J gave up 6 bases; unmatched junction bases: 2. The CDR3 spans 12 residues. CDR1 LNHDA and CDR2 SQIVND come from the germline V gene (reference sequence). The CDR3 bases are TGTGCCAGTAATGACAGGGATGAAAAACTGTTTTTT. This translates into CASNDRDEKLFF.

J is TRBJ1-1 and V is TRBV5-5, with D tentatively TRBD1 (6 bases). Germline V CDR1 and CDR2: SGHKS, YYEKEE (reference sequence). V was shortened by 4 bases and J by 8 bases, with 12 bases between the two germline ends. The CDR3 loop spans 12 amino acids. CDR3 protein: CASSKDRFEAFF. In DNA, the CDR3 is TGTGCCAGCAGCAAAGACAGGTTCGAAGCTTTCTTT.